The rows below give T cell receptor beta chains drawn from one sample of a study of technical replicates of blood from a handful of donors. Repertoires were generated with immunoSEQ multiplex PCR, while TCRdb's copy carries only in-frame clones and drops some. The data contain some 90,000 clones, 85% to 95% of them singletons. The material sequenced was T cells isolated from PBMCs. The receptors derive from a human donor in good health. Each CDR3 is given with its conserved first and last residue. The order of the fields is V gene, J gene, clone size, D gene, CDR3 protein, CDR3 DNA. The D gene is left open where the match is weak. Size is omitted from some rows. Given values are once, few, many or a class for expanded clones.

TRBV18,TRBJ2-7,-,TRBD2,CASSPGLGGRIYEQYF,TGTGCCAGCTCACCAGGCCTGGGCGGGAGGATCTACGAGCAGTACTTC
TRBV19,TRBJ2-1,-,TRBD2,CASQTNTGTRSNEQFF,TGTGCCAGTCAAACCAACACCGGGACTAGGAGCAATGAGCAGTTCTTC
TRBV6-5,TRBJ1-2,-,-,CASSYYRDYGYTF,TGTGCCAGCAGTTACTACAGGGACTATGGCTACACCTTC
TRBV6-1,TRBJ1-5,-,-,CASSEGGGQPQHF,TGTGCCAGCAGTGAAGGGGGGGGCCAGCCCCAGCATTTT
TRBV7-3,TRBJ2-3,-,TRBD2,CASSLGLVADTQYF,TGTGCCAGCAGTCTAGGACTAGTAGCGGATACGCAGTATTTT
TRBV27,TRBJ2-2,-,TRBD2,CASSMGLAGVWDTGELFF,TGTGCCAGCAGTATGGGACTAGCGGGGGTATGGGACACCGGGGAGCTGTTTTTT
TRBV25-1,TRBJ1-1,once,-,CASSDRRNMNTEAFF,TGTGCCAGCAGTGATCGGAGGAACATGAACACTGAAGCTTTCTTT
TRBV5-1,TRBJ2-4,-,-,CASSLDAPPGIQYF,TGCGCCAGCAGCTTGGATGCCCCCCCGGGCATTCAGTACTTC
TRBV6-1,TRBJ2-3,-,TRBD2,CASSEIGREDTDTQYF,TGTGCCAGCAGTGAAATAGGGCGGGAGGATACAGATACGCAGTATTTT
TRBV2,TRBJ1-1,-,-,CASSEELPAEAFF,TGTGCCAGCAGTGAAGAGCTGCCCGCTGAAGCTTTCTTT
TRBV7-2,TRBJ1-2,-,TRBD1,CASSSQGQGYGYTF,TGTGCCAGCAGCTCCCAAGGACAGGGGTATGGCTACACCTTC
TRBV20-1,TRBJ2-7,-,-,CSATQTYEQYF,TGCAGTGCTACCCAAACCTACGAGCAGTACTTC
TRBV11-1,TRBJ2-7,-,-,CASSQPGHYEQYF,TGTGCCAGCAGCCAACCGGGACACTACGAGCAGTACTTC
TRBV6-6,TRBJ2-7,-,-,CASSYVPSYEQYF,TGTGCCAGCAGTTACGTTCCATCCTACGAGCAGTACTTC
TRBV6-5,TRBJ2-7,once,-,CASSSFSYEQYF,TGTGCCAGCAGTTCCTTTTCTTACGAGCAGTACTTC
TRBV5-4,TRBJ2-2,-,-,CASSLNQNTGELFF,TGTGCCAGCAGCTTAAATCAGAACACCGGGGAGCTGTTTTTT
TRBV30,TRBJ2-7,-,TRBD1,CAWGQGTYEQYF,TGTGCCTGGGGACAGGGTACCTACGAGCAGTACTTC
TRBV6-5,TRBJ2-5,-,-,CASSYSRGYQETQYF,TGTGCCAGCAGTTACTCGAGGGGGTACCAAGAGACCCAGTACTTC
TRBV10-3,TRBJ2-7,-,-,CAISFTVSLIYEQYF,TGTGCCATCAGCTTCACCGTCTCACTTATCTACGAGCAGTACTTC
TRBV5-1,TRBJ1-4,-,-,CASSLGTFTTGNRNIFNEKLFF,TGCGCCAGCAGCTTGGGGACATTTACTACAGGGAACAGAAATATCTTTAATGAAAAACTGTTTTTT
TRBV5-1,TRBJ2-7,-,TRBD2,CASSLYSLATEQYF,TGCGCCAGCAGCTTATACTCACTAGCGACCGAGCAGTACTTC
TRBV19,TRBJ2-5,-,TRBD1,CASTRGTGGQETQYF,TGTGCCAGTACCCGGGGGACAGGGGGCCAAGAGACCCAGTACTTC
TRBV29-1,TRBJ2-5,once,-,CSVDWGGRETQYF,TGCAGCGTTGATTGGGGAGGTCGGGAGACCCAGTACTTC
TRBV9,TRBJ1-5,-,-,CASSVGADSNQPQHF,TGTGCCAGCAGCGTAGGGGCAGATAGCAATCAGCCCCAGCATTTT
TRBV7-8,TRBJ2-2,-,TRBD2,CASSLRAEPREVDTGELFF,TGTGCCAGCAGCCTCCGTGCAGAGCCGCGGGAGGTTGACACCGGGGAGCTGTTTTTT
TRBV12-1,TRBJ2-1,-,-,CASSTNPSGSSSEQFF,TGTGCCAGCAGCACCAACCCTAGCGGGAGTTCTAGTGAGCAGTTCTTC
TRBV7-9,TRBJ1-1,few,-,CASTLTGDEAFF,TGTGCCAGCACCCTCACGGGGGATGAAGCTTTCTTT
TRBV30,TRBJ2-1,-,-,CAWSTSLNVPEQFF,TGTGCCTGGAGTACTAGTTTAAATGTACCTGAGCAGTTCTTC
TRBV5-1,TRBJ2-7,-,TRBD2,CASCPASGRSYEQYF,TGCGCCAGCTGTCCTGCTAGCGGGAGGTCATACGAGCAGTACTTC
TRBV11-2,TRBJ1-4,few,-,CASRNREGKLFF,TGTGCCAGCAGAAACAGGGAAGGAAAACTGTTTTTT
TRBV27,TRBJ2-3,-,-,CASSLSNRPYTDTQYF,TGTGCCAGCAGTTTATCAAACAGACCTTACACAGATACGCAGTATTTT
TRBV5-1,TRBJ2-3,few,TRBD1,CASSLDRDSLTQYF,TGCGCCAGCAGCTTGGACCGGGACAGCCTTACGCAGTATTTT
TRBV2,TRBJ2-2,-,TRBD1,CASSPGQGSTGELFF,TGTGCCAGCAGTCCGGGACAGGGTTCTACCGGGGAGCTGTTTTTT
TRBV14,TRBJ2-7,-,-,CASSHDGFDYEQYF,TGTGCCAGCAGCCATGATGGCTTTGACTACGAGCAGTACTTC
TRBV19,TRBJ2-2,-,-,CASKRETVANTGELFF,TGTGCCAGCAAAAGGGAGACCGTCGCGAACACCGGGGAGCTGTTTTTT
TRBV27,TRBJ2-1,-,TRBD2,CASTLTSGRANEQFF,TGTGCCAGCACCCTCACTAGCGGGAGGGCGAATGAGCAGTTCTTC
TRBV19,TRBJ2-1,-,-,CASRENLHEQFF,TGTGCCAGTAGAGAGAATCTCCATGAGCAGTTCTTC
TRBV19,TRBJ2-7,-,-,CASTDDRSYEQYF,TGTGCCAGTACCGACGACAGGTCCTACGAGCAGTACTTC
TRBV5-1,TRBJ1-1,-,-,CASSLIPGETEAFF,TGCGCCAGCAGCTTGATCCCCGGGGAAACTGAAGCTTTCTTT
TRBV27,TRBJ2-4,-,-,CASSFGGAGDIQYF,TGTGCCAGCAGTTTTGGGGGCGCGGGGGACATTCAGTACTTC
TRBV19,TRBJ1-1,few,TRBD1,CASSAGSGGSPEAFF,TGTGCCAGTAGTGCGGGTTCAGGGGGCTCGCCTGAAGCTTTCTTT
TRBV28,TRBJ2-4,-,TRBD1,CASSPTGGLNIQYF,TGTGCCAGCAGTCCAACAGGGGGCCTAAACATTCAGTACTTC
TRBV2,TRBJ1-2,-,-,CASSGTALNYGYTF,TGTGCCAGCAGTGGGACAGCCCTTAACTATGGCTACACCTTC
TRBV9,TRBJ2-5,-,-,CASSVRADQETQYF,TGTGCCAGCAGCGTGCGGGCAGACCAAGAGACCCAGTACTTC
TRBV10-3,TRBJ2-3,-,TRBD2,CAISEIAGGLTDTQYF,TGTGCCATCAGTGAGATTGCGGGAGGTCTCACAGATACGCAGTATTTT
TRBV11-2,TRBJ2-1,-,TRBD1,CASSYDRENEFF,TGTGCCAGCAGCTACGACAGGGAAAATGAGTTCTTC
TRBV11-3,TRBJ2-7,-,TRBD2,CASSLGLALYEQYF,TGTGCCAGCAGCCTGGGACTAGCCCTCTACGAGCAGTACTTC
TRBV13,TRBJ2-5,-,TRBD1,CASSPTTGGLETQYF,TGTGCCAGCAGCCCAACTACAGGGGGCTTGGAGACCCAGTACTTC
TRBV19,TRBJ1-2,-,-,CASSIPGLRGPYGYTF,TGTGCCAGTAGTATCCCGGGACTGAGAGGTCCCTATGGCTACACCTTC
TRBV25-1,TRBJ2-7,-,TRBD1,CASSPTGVGEQYF,TGTGCCAGCAGTCCAACAGGGGTTGGCGAGCAGTACTTC
TRBV7-9,TRBJ2-7,-,-,CASSSAYEQYF,TGTGCCAGCAGTTCTGCCTACGAGCAGTACTTC
TRBV6-5,TRBJ2-7,-,TRBD1,CASRDRVYEQYF,TGTGCCAGCAGGGACAGGGTCTACGAGCAGTACTTC
TRBV7-9,TRBJ2-1,-,-,CASSLGSPGEQFF,TGTGCCAGCAGCTTAGGAAGTCCCGGTGAGCAGTTCTTC
TRBV6-5,TRBJ2-7,-,-,CASRTRKFRDEQYF,TGTGCCAGCAGGACTAGGAAATTTCGAGACGAGCAGTACTTC